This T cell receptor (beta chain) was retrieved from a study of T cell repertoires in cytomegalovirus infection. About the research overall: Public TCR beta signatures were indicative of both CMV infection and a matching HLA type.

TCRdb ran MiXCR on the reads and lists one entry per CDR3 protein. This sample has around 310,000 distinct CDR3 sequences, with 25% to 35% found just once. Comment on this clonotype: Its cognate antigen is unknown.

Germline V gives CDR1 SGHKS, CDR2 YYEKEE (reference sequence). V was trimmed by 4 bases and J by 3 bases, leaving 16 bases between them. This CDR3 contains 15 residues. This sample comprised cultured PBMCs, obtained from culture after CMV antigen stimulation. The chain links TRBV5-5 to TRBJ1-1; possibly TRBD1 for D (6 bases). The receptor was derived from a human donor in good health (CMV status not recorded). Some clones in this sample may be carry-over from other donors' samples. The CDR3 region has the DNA TGTGCCAGCAGCCCCATTCCAGGGGCTGACACTGAAGCTTTCTTT. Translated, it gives CASSPIPGADTEAFF.